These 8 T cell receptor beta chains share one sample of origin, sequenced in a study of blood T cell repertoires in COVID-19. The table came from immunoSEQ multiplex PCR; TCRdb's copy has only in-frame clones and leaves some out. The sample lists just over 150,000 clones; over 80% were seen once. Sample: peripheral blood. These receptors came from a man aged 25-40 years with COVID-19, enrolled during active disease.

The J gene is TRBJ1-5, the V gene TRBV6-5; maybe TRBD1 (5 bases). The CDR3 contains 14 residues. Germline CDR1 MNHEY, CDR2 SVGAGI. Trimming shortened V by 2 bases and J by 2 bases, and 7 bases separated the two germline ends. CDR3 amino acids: CASSYRGGNQPQHF. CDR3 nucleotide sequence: TGTGCCAGCAGTTACAGGGGTGGCAATCAGCCCCAGCATTTT.

This CDR3 reads CASSLDVLSRQFF. CDR3 bases: TGTGCCAGCAGCTTAGACGTTCTGTCGCGGCAGTTCTTC. The chain links TRBV7-2 to TRBJ2-1; D gene uncertain. This CDR3 spans 13 amino acids. Germline values: CDR1 SGHTA, CDR2 FQGNSA. The germline V and J ends were trimmed by 1 base and 12 bases, with 13 bases remaining between them.

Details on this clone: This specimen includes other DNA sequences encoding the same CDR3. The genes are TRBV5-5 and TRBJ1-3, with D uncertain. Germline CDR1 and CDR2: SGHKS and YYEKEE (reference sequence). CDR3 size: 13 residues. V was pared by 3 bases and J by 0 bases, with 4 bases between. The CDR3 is CASSSLSGNTIYF. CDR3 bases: TGTGCCAGCAGCTCCCTCTCTGGAAACACCATATATTTT.

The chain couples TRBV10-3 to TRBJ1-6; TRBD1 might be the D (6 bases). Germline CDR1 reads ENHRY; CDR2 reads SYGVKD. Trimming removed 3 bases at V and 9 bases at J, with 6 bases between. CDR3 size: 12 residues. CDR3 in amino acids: CAISEQGSPLHF. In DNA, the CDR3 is TGTGCCATCAGTGAACAGGGTTCACCCCTCCACTTT.

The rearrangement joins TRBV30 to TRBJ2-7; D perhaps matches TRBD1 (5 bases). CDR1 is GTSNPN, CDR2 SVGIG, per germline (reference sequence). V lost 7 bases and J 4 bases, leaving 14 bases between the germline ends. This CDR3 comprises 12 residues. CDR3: CASDLGRYEQYF. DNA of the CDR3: TGTGCCTCCGACCTGGGGCGGTACGAGCAGTACTTC.

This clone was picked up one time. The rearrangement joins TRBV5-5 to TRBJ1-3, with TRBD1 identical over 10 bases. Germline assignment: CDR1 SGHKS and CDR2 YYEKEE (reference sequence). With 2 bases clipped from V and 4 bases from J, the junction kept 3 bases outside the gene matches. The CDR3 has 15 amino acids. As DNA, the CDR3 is TGTGCCAGCAGCTTCGGGACAGGGGTCGGAAACACCATATATTTT. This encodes CASSFGTGVGNTIYF.

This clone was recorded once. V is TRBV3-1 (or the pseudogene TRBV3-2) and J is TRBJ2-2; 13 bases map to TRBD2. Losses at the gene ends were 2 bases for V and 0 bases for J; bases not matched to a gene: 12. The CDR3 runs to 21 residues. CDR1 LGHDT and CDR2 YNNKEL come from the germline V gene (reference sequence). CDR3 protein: CASSQPLGLAGPFSNTGELFF. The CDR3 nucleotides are TGTGCCAGCAGCCAACCCCTGGGACTAGCGGGGCCCTTCTCGAACACCGGGGAGCTGTTTTTT.

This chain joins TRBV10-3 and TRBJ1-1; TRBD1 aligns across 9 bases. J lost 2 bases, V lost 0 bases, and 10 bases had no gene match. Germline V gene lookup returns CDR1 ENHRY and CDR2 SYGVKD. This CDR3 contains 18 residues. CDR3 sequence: CAISESKGQGVSNTEAFF. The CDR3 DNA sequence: TGTGCCATCAGTGAGTCTAAGGGACAGGGCGTCTCTAACACTGAAGCTTTCTTT.